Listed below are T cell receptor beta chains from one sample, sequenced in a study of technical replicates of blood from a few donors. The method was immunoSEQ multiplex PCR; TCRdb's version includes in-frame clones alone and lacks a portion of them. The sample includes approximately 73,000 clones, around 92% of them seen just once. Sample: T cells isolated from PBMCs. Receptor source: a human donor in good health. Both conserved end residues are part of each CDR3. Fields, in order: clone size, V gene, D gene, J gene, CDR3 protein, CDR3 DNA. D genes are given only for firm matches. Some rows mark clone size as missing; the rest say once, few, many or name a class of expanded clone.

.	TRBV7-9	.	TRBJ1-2	CASSASGGPYGYTF	TGTGCCAGCAGCGCGTCGGGCGGGCCATATGGCTACACCTTC
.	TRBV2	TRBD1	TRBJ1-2	CASRGQGRINYGYTF	TGTGCCAGCAGGGGACAGGGAAGGATCAACTATGGCTACACCTTC
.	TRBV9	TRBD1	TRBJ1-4	CASSFMGQDEKLFF	TGTGCCAGCAGCTTTATGGGACAGGATGAAAAACTGTTTTTT
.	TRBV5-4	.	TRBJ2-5	CASSLRGGETQYF	TGTGCCAGCAGCCTTAGGGGGGGAGAGACCCAGTACTTC
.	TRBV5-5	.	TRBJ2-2	CASSLAISGWTGELFF	TGTGCCAGCAGCTTGGCTATTTCAGGGTGGACCGGGGAGCTGTTTTTT
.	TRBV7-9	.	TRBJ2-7	CASSPGPGSYEQYF	TGTGCCAGCAGCCCAGGTCCCGGGAGCTACGAGCAGTACTTC
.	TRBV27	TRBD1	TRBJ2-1	CASTRYRGTNDEQFF	TGTGCCAGCACCCGATACAGGGGAACGAACGATGAGCAGTTCTTC
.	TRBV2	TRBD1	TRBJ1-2	CASSEATGNYGYTF	TGTGCCAGCAGTGAAGCGACAGGGAACTATGGCTACACCTTC
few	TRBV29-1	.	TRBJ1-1	CSVDVGMNTEAFF	TGCAGCGTTGATGTCGGTATGAACACTGAAGCTTTCTTT
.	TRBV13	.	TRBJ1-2	CASSLSINYGYTF	TGTGCCAGCAGCTTATCAATTAACTATGGCTACACCTTC
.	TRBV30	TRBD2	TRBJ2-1	CAWNPGGEFHEQFF	TGTGCCTGGAATCCGGGAGGGGAGTTCCATGAGCAGTTCTTC
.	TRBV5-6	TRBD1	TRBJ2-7	CASSFTGTGGYYEQYF	TGTGCCAGCAGCTTTACCGGGACAGGGGGTTACTACGAGCAGTACTTC
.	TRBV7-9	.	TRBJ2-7	CASSLVGLETGYLYEQYF	TGTGCCAGCAGCTTAGTCGGGTTGGAAACCGGATATCTCTACGAGCAGTACTTC
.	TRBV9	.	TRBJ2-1	CASSGIRGEQFF	TGTGCCAGCAGCGGGATAAGGGGTGAGCAGTTCTTC
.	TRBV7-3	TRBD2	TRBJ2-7	CASRIAGGPYEQYF	TGTGCCAGCAGAATAGCGGGAGGACCCTACGAGCAGTACTTC
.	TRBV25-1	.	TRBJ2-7	CASSGDLGSYEQYF	TGTGCCAGCAGTGGAGACCTCGGGAGCTACGAGCAGTACTTC
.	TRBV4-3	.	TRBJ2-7	CASSQAREVSYEQYF	TGCGCCAGCAGCCAAGCCAGGGAAGTATCCTACGAGCAGTACTTC
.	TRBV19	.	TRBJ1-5	CASSIRTGYQPQHF	TGTGCCAGTAGTATCCGTACAGGGTATCAGCCCCAGCATTTT
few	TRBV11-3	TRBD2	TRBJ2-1	CASSPRGGTAYYNEQFF	TGTGCCAGCAGCCCACGGGGGGGTACCGCCTACTACAATGAGCAGTTCTTC
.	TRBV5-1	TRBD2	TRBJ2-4	CASSLGWGGAKNIQYF	TGCGCCAGCAGCTTGGGATGGGGGGGAGCCAAAAACATTCAGTACTTC
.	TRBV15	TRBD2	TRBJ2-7	CATSREGREDSYEQYF	TGTGCCACCAGCAGAGAAGGGCGGGAGGATTCCTACGAGCAGTACTTC